A single T cell receptor (beta chain) is shown here with its context. The specificity of this receptor is unknown. Base qualities were left out, and no much larger clone turns up one base away. Enrolling through a virtual design, the prospective study's participants ranged in age from about 18 to 89 years and lived across roughly 24 United States geographic areas. In the prospective study, cohorts were assigned on the basis of participant-reported clinical history obtained from a screening survey and a study questionnaire. ImmuneRACE Cohort 3 recovered participants were defined by two consecutive negative NP/OP PCR tests, healthcare professional clearance, or symptom resolution. Each participant in the prospective study had whole blood, serum and a nasopharyngeal or oropharyngeal swab collected by mobile phlebotomists. Over an approximately 2-month period, participants in the prospective study had the option of providing additional blood draws and questionnaires. Before DNA extraction, prospective study blood samples were shipped either frozen or at room temperature.

The immunoSEQ Assay, a bias-controlled multiplex PCR, was used to amplify TCRbeta CDR3 regions from genomic DNA. As for the original processing: The number of nucleated cells in each sample was estimated by amplification of reference gene primers within the assay. To quantify the absolute abundance of each unique TCRbeta CDR3 rearrangement, sequence reads were collapsed and filtered. For each sample, productive Simpson clonality was calculated as the square root of Simpson's diversity index across productive rearrangements. The clones in this table, taken by TCRdb from immuneACCESS, are in-frame only. Not every clone is retained; where verified, under half of the shortfall comes from an unresolved V gene, and the cause of the rest is unknown. V, J and clone size reflect that table, while D and trimming were determined from the DNA. This sample is represented by 150,000 to 200,000 clones; about 78% of them were singletons. Around 16% of the sample belongs to the ten largest clones.

The CDR3 contains 13 residues, cysteine and phenylalanine counted. Only CDR3 DNA remains: 39 bases, in frame from the first base. Trimming takes 4 bases from V and 2 bases from J, and the germline ends sit 8 bases apart. The germline V gene (reference sequence) specifies MNHEY as CDR1 and SMNVEV as CDR2. This sample stems from a study of blood T cell repertoires in COVID-19 (dated by TCRdb to about 2020). Study-level background: Collaborator samples came from the United States, Italy and Spain and covered acute and convalescent phases of COVID-19. Deeply sampled blood TCRbeta repertoires from subjects exposed to, actively infected with, or recovered from COVID-19 were included in the dataset. The repertoires were made available in a free public database intended to serve as a resource for research on the immune response to SARS-CoV-2. The material from the prospective study consisted of cDNA or gDNA derived from T cells, B-cell-depleted T cells, or PBMCs. The samples were drawn from the first 160 participants of the ongoing ImmuneRACE study and from 950 to 1,500 subjects provided by 6 global collaborators. Where available, HLA class I and class II types were taken from metadata supplied by the sample provider and were not determined by assay-based typing. The sample metadata nearly always contained a de-identified subject ID, COVID-19 status, age in years and sex. Summary of the overall study and its limitations: The amount of clinical and demographic metadata varied by source and participant and was provided uncurated.

The sample comprised PBMCs or T cells enriched from blood (not recorded which). The sequence was collected from a woman aged 50 to 60 who had recovered from COVID-19. Recombination linked TRBV27 to TRBJ1-2; the D gene cannot be named for sure. DNA sequence: TGTGCCAGCAGTTCCGCACAGAACTATGGCTACACCTTC. Its protein reads: CASSSAQNYGYTF.